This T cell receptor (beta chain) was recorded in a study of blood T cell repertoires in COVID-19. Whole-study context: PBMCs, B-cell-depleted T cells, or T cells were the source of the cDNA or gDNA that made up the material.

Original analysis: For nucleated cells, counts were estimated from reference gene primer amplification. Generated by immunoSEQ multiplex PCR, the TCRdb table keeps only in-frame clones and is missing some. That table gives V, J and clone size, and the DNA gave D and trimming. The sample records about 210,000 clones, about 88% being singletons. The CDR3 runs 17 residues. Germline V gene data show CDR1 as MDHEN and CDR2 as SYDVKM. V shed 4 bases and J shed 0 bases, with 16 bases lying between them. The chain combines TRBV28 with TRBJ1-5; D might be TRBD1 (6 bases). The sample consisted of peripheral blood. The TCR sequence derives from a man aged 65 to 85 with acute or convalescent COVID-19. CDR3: CASSSVTGLSSNQPQHF. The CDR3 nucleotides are TGTGCCAGCAGTTCAGTTACAGGGTTAAGTAGCAATCAGCCCCAGCATTTT.